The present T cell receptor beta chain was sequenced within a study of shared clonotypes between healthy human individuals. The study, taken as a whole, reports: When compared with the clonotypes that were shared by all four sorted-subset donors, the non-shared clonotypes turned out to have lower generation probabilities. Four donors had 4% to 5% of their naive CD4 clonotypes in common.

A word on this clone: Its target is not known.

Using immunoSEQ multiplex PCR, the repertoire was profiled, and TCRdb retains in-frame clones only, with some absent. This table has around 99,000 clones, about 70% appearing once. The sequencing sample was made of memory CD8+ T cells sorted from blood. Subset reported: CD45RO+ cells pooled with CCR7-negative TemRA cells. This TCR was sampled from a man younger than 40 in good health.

CDR3 bases: TGTGCCAGCAGCCACTTGGGACAGGGGGTGAATCAGCCCCAGCATTTT. Its translation is CASSHLGQGVNQPQHF. The chain has TRBV7-2 and TRBJ1-5; 11 bases are a match to TRBD1. Germline V gene lookup returns CDR1 SGHTA and CDR2 FQGNSA. The V and J ends lost 5 bases and 4 bases, in that order; junction bases with no gene match: 7. This CDR3 contains 16 residues.